This T cell receptor (beta chain) derives from a study of T cell repertoires in cytomegalovirus infection. The wider study: Public signatures in TCR beta pointed to CMV infection and matching HLA type. General study findings and limits: Cumulative frequency of public TCR beta families picked out carriers of CMV plus the relevant HLA.

CDR1 MDHEN and CDR2 SYDVKM come from the germline V gene. Unmatched junction bases numbered 8, after V lost 5 bases and J lost 4 bases. The CDR3 is made up of 15 amino acids. Concerning this clonotype: Its matching antigen is unknown.

MiXCR was run by TCRdb on the reads, yielding one entry per CDR3 protein. The sample holds around 240,000 distinct CDR3 sequences, roughly 23% seen once. This clonotype originated in a human donor in good health (CMV status not recorded). Some clones in this sample may be carry-over from other donors' samples. Input material: CD8+ T cells from PBMCs. The chain joins TRBV28 to TRBJ1-2, with 9 bases identical to TRBD1. In nucleotides, the CDR3 is TGTGCCAGCAGTCCTGGGACAGGGTATAGCTATGGCTACACCTTC. Encoded protein: CASSPGTGYSYGYTF.